The rows below give T cell receptor beta chains drawn from one sample of a study of OX40 agonist ivuxolimab in advanced cancers. Assay: immunoSEQ multiplex PCR; the TCRdb copy retains only in-frame clones and omits some. Of some 32,000 clones in the sample, roughly 83% are singletons; the top ten hold roughly a fifth. The material was CD4+ or CD8+ T cells sorted from blood, obtained in a trial of the OX40 agonist ivuxolimab. Receptors were obtained from an adult with an advanced solid tumor such as melanoma, head and neck, liver or kidney cancer. Both conserved end residues are part of each CDR3. Fields, in order: D gene, J gene, clone size, V gene, CDR3 length, CDR3 protein, CDR3 DNA. A D gene is named only where the DNA matches it firmly. Size is stated for part of the rows, as once, few or many counts, or as a class when the clone is expanded.

TRBD1 | TRBJ1-2 | NA | TRBV28 | 14 | CASSYSRGLDGYTF | TGTGCCAGCAGTTATTCCAGGGGGCTGGATGGCTACACCTTC
NA | TRBJ2-2 | NA | TRBV15 | 20 | CATSRVPLPGAQSDTGELFF | TGTGCCACCAGCAGAGTCCCCCTCCCAGGGGCGCAGTCGGACACCGGGGAGCTGTTTTTT
NA | TRBJ1-1 | NA | TRBV6-1 | 15 | CASSERGGWVTEAFF | TGTGCCAGCAGTGAGAGGGGAGGTTGGGTAACTGAAGCTTTCTTT
TRBD1 | TRBJ2-7 | NA | TRBV6-5 | 12 | CASSFGTGEQYF | TGTGCCAGCAGTTTTGGGACAGGCGAGCAGTACTTC
TRBD1 | TRBJ1-5 | once | TRBV5-5 | 15 | CASSWWTGGNQPQHF | TGTGCCAGCAGCTGGTGGACAGGAGGCAATCAGCCCCAGCATTTT
TRBD1 | TRBJ1-2 | NA | TRBV30 | 14 | CAWSWTGGAGGYTF | TGTGCCTGGAGCTGGACAGGGGGCGCGGGGGGCTACACCTTC
NA | TRBJ2-7 | NA | TRBV10-3 | 15 | CAIRTTEGSPYEQYF | TGTGCCATCAGGACAACCGAGGGGAGTCCTTACGAGCAGTACTTC
NA | TRBJ1-1 | NA | TRBV5-1 | 12 | CASGVSGTEAFF | TGCGCCAGCGGGGTATCGGGCACTGAAGCTTTCTTT
NA | TRBJ1-4 | NA | TRBV4-3 | 17 | CASSQDRDSLRDEKLFF | TGCGCCAGCAGCCAAGATCGGGACTCCTTAAGGGATGAAAAACTGTTTTTT
NA | TRBJ2-7 | NA | TRBV11-2 | 15 | CASSLARGPGIEQYF | TGTGCCAGCAGCTTAGCTCGGGGGCCCGGTATCGAGCAGTACTTC
TRBD1 | TRBJ2-2 | once | TRBV28 | 15 | CASSADRDVTGELFF | TGTGCCAGCAGTGCGGACAGGGACGTGACCGGGGAGCTGTTTTTT
TRBD2 | TRBJ2-7 | NA | TRBV10-3 | 14 | CATPASGRAYEQYF | TGTGCCACCCCGGCTAGCGGGAGAGCCTACGAGCAGTACTTC
NA | TRBJ1-1 | NA | TRBV28 | 13 | CASSLGENTEAFF | TGTGCCAGCAGTTTGGGGGAGAACACTGAAGCTTTCTTT
TRBD1 | TRBJ2-5 | NA | TRBV14 | 15 | CASSLLRDREETQYF | TGTGCCAGCAGCCTACTCCGGGACAGGGAAGAGACCCAGTACTTC
TRBD1 | TRBJ2-2 | NA | TRBV27 | 16 | CASRGVGTAITGELFF | TGTGCCAGCAGGGGTGTGGGGACAGCGATCACCGGGGAGCTGTTTTTT
NA | TRBJ2-3 | NA | TRBV6-7 | 16 | CASSYGATTSTDTQYF | TGTGCCAGCAGTTATGGCGCAACAACTAGCACAGATACGCAGTATTTT
NA | TRBJ1-2 | NA | TRBV5-4 | 16 | CASSLGEGGGGYGYTF | TGTGCCAGCAGCTTGGGGGAGGGAGGGGGAGGCTATGGCTACACCTTC
NA | TRBJ2-5 | NA | TRBV29-1 | 13 | CSVEGLYQETQYF | TGCAGCGTTGAGGGCTTGTACCAAGAGACCCAGTACTTC
NA | TRBJ2-1 | NA | TRBV27 | 13 | CASSSAVTDEQFF | TGTGCCAGCAGCTCAGCCGTGACGGATGAGCAGTTCTTC
NA | TRBJ1-5 | NA | TRBV28 | 17 | CASSFFQGRSSNQPQHF | TGTGCCAGCAGTTTTTTTCAGGGGAGGAGTAGCAATCAGCCCCAGCATTTT